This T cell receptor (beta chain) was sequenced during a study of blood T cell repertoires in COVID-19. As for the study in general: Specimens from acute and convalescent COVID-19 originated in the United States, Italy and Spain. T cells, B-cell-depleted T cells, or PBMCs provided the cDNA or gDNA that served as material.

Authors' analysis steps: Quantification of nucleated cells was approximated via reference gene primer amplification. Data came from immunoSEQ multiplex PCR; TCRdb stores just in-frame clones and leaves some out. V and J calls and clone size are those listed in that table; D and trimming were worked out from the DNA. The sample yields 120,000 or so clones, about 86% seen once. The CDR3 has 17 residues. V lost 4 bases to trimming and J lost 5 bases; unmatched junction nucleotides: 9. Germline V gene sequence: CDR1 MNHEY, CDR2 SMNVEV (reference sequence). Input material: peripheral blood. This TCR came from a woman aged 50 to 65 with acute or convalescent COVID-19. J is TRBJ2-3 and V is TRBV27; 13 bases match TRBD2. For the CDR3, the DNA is TGTGCCAGCAGTTGGCACACTAGCGGGAGGGTGTTAGATACGCAGTATTTT. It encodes CASSWHTSGRVLDTQYF.